Below, 7 T cell receptor beta chains from the same sample are listed, as sequenced in a study of cytomegalovirus exposure and HLA in healthy donors. Primers: 60 Vbeta forward and 13 Jbeta reverse. Method: immunoSEQ multiplex PCR; TCRdb's copy keeps in-frame clones and lacks some. The sample shows fewer than 250,000 clones, approximately 80% of them seen only once. Material for sequencing was PBMCs. The receptors derive from a man aged 40-49 years in good health and CMV-seropositive.

V is TRBV4-2 and J is TRBJ2-7, with TRBD1 matching over 11 bases. Trimming at V came to 2 bases and at J to 1 base, leaving 4 bases not matched to a gene. This CDR3 has 16 amino acids. CDR1 and CDR2 from the germline V gene are LGHNA and YNFKEQ. The CDR3: CASSQLGQGGSYEQYF. DNA of the CDR3: TGTGCCAGCAGCCAATTGGGACAGGGGGGGTCCTACGAGCAGTACTTC.

A remark on this clone: Other DNA sequences in this sample translate to the same CDR3. The chain is built from TRBV4-3 and TRBJ2-1, with TRBD2 matching 7 bases. V lost 1 base, J lost 6 bases, and 6 bases stayed unmatched. There are 15 residues in the CDR3. Germline V gene sequence: CDR1 LGHNA, CDR2 YSLEER. The CDR3 DNA reads as TGCGCCAGCAGCCAAGGAACGGGAGGAGGCAATGAGCAGTTCTTC. Translation: CASSQGTGGGNEQFF.

The chain has TRBV7-6 and TRBJ1-5, with TRBD1 identical over 9 bases. This CDR3 is 13 amino acids long. Germline V gene data show CDR1 as SGHVS and CDR2 as FNYEAQ. The V and J ends lost 3 bases and 7 bases, in that order; junction bases with no gene match: 1. CDR3: CASSFGQGQPQHF. CDR3 coding DNA: TGTGCCAGCAGCTTCGGACAGGGGCAGCCCCAGCATTTT.

The V call is TRBV6-6, the J call TRBJ2-7; the match to TRBD1 covers 7 bases. CDR3 length equals 15 residues. After removal of 2 bases from V and 4 bases from J, the junction contained 8 bases not matched to a gene. Germline V gene sequence: CDR1 MNHNY, CDR2 SVGAGI (reference sequence). CDR3 in amino acids: CASSYDGRGPYEQYF. For the CDR3, the DNA is TGTGCCAGCAGTTACGATGGAAGGGGGCCTTACGAGCAGTACTTC.

The gene calls are TRBV5-1 and TRBJ1-2, with 9 nucleotides matching TRBD1. The CDR3 contains 18 residues. With 2 bases clipped from V and 0 bases from J, the junction kept 11 bases outside the gene matches. CDR1 and CDR2 from the germline V gene are SGHRS and YFSETQ. For the CDR3, the DNA is TGCGCCAGCAGCTTCGGGGGACAGGGAAGTTTGGCTAACTATGGCTACACCTTC. It encodes CASSFGGQGSLANYGYTF. Combining the CDR3 with reference TRBV5-1 and TRBJ1-2 gives the whole variable domain KAGVTQTPRYLIKTRGQQVTLSCSPISGHRSVSWYQQTPGQGLQFLFEYFSETQRNKGNFPGRFSGRQFSNSRSEMNVSTLELGDSALYLCASSFGGQGSLANYGYTFGSGTRLTVV.

The chain is built from TRBV5-6 and TRBJ2-7, with a tentative D call TRBD1 (5 bases). V was clipped by 3 bases and J by 4 bases, with 14 bases between them. Germline-derived CDR1 and CDR2 are SGHDT and YYEEEE. The CDR3 is 14 residues long. This chain's CDR3 is CASSSQGKEYEQYF. Here the CDR3 DNA reads TGTGCCAGCAGCTCCCAGGGTAAGGAGTACGAGCAGTACTTC. Variable domain in full (rest from reference TRBV5-6 and TRBJ2-7): DAGVTQSPTHLIKTRGQQVTLRCSPKSGHDTVSWYQQALGQGPQFIFQYYEEEERQRGNFPDRFSGHQFPNYSSELNVNALLLGDSALYLCASSSQGKEYEQYFGPGTRLTVT.

This clone was counted a few times. V gene TRBV4-3 combines with J gene TRBJ2-7; 10 bases align to TRBD1. J lost 3 bases, V lost 4 bases, and 6 bases had no gene match. This CDR3 is built from 15 residues. Looked up from germline, CDR1 is LGHNA and CDR2 is YSLEER. The CDR3 DNA sequence: TGCGCCAGCAGCCTCCACCGGGACAGGGGCTACGAGCAGTACTTC. Translating gives CASSLHRDRGYEQYF.